This entry describes one T cell receptor beta chain. For Graves' hyperthyroidism to be stable, ophthalmopathy could not progress within 18 months. Researchers took RNA transcripts and amplified the TCR beta CDR3 regions from them. During a first-round RT-PCR of the TCR CDR3, the HTBI primer set was used. Via MiXCR, TCRdb re-called the multiplex PCR reads, giving one row per CDR3 protein. The sample lists 550,000 to 600,000 distinct CDR3 sequences, over 15% occurring once. This specimen comes from a study of T cells in Graves' hyperthyroidism and ophthalmopathy. Material: blood. The TCR sequence derives from a woman aged 18 to 35 with Graves' hyperthyroidism.

CDR3: CASSQGGMAGGPSDTQYF. In DNA form, the CDR3 reads TGTGCCAGCAGCCAAGGGGGAATGGCGGGAGGGCCCTCAGATACGCAGTATTTT. J is TRBJ2-3 and V is TRBV3-1, with 9 bases fitting TRBD2. This CDR3 spans 18 amino acids. Trimming removed 1 base from V and 4 bases from J; junction bases left unmatched: 12. Germline V gene sequence: CDR1 LGHDT, CDR2 YNNKEL (reference sequence).